The 32 T cell receptor beta chains below come from one sample, sequenced in a study of blood T cell repertoires in COVID-19. TCRdb's table, derived via immunoSEQ multiplex PCR, lists solely in-frame clones and lacks some. The table includes tens of thousands of clones, less than 85% detected once. Sequenced sample: peripheral blood. The receptor source for this set is a man in his fifties or sixties with COVID-19, enrolled during active disease.

This sequence joins TRBV7-9 and TRBJ2-1; TRBD1 might be the D (7 bases). With 8 bases removed from V and 6 bases from J, the gap between germline ends came to 23 bases. This CDR3 contains 16 residues. The germline CDR1 and CDR2 sequences are SEHNR and FQNEAQ (reference sequence). In nucleotides, the CDR3 is TGTGCCAGCGTGCGGATCCAGGGGGGCTTCCCCAATGAGCAGTTCTTC. Its translation is CASVRIQGGFPNEQFF.

The sample holds a few counts of this clone. This chain joins TRBV7-9 and TRBJ1-2; D gene uncertain. Trimming shortened V by 3 bases and J by 7 bases, and 12 bases separated the two germline ends. The germline V gene encodes CDR1 SEHNR and CDR2 FQNEAQ (reference sequence). The CDR3 sequence is 13 residues long. The DNA for the CDR3 is TGTGCCAGCAGCTTGACACCCCCTTTTGGCTACACCTTC. Protein product: CASSLTPPFGYTF.

This clone came up once. V gene TRBV29-1 combines with J gene TRBJ1-4; TRBD1 might be the D (5 bases). The CDR3 is made up of 13 amino acids. CDR1 is SQVTM, CDR2 ANQGSEA, per germline. Trimming left V 4 bases short and J 8 bases short, with 14 bases between. CDR3 sequence reads: CSVVGGTGEKLFF. Here the CDR3 DNA reads TGCAGCGTTGTTGGGGGGACGGGAGAAAAACTGTTTTTT.

This clone appeared a few times. The V call is TRBV3-1 (or the pseudogene TRBV3-2), the J call TRBJ2-2; the D is unclear. Germline CDR1 reads LGHDT; CDR2 reads YNNKEL (reference sequence). Trimming shortened V by 2 bases and J by 2 bases, and 15 bases separated the two germline ends. The CDR3 has 17 amino acids. The CDR3 region has the DNA TGTGCCAGCAGCCAATTCTCATTGGGCAGTAACACCGGGGAGCTGTTTTTT. It encodes CASSQFSLGSNTGELFF.

This clone was counted only a few times. V gene TRBV6-5 combines with J gene TRBJ1-3, with D possibly being TRBD1 (5 bases). CDR1 and CDR2 from the germline V gene are MNHEY and SVGAGI. Deletions cut 3 bases from V and 4 bases from J, with 13 bases between. The CDR3 contains 15 residues. Here the CDR3 reads CASSYRPGSGNTIYF. CDR3 sequence (DNA): TGTGCCAGCAGTTATCGGCCAGGGTCAGGAAACACCATATATTTT.

The chain employs TRBV5-1 and TRBJ1-3; D perhaps matches TRBD1 (5 bases). Germline assignment: CDR1 SGHRS and CDR2 YFSETQ. The CDR3 consists of 16 residues. V was trimmed by 1 base and J by 0 bases, leaving 11 bases between them. The CDR3 sequence: CASSLQGDSSGNTIYF. The CDR3 nucleotides read TGCGCCAGCAGCTTGCAGGGCGATAGCTCTGGAAACACCATATATTTT.

This chain connects TRBV7-9 to TRBJ1-2, with a tentative D call TRBD1 (5 bases). Trimming shortened V by 1 base and J by 7 bases, and 7 bases separated the two germline ends. Germline-derived CDR1 and CDR2 are SEHNR and FQNEAQ (reference sequence). This CDR3 contains 12 residues. The CDR3, as DNA: TGTGCCAGCAGCTTAGATGGGGCTGGCTACACCTTC. Its protein product is CASSLDGAGYTF.

This clone has more than one count but fewer than ten. The chain couples TRBV3-1 (or the pseudogene TRBV3-2) to TRBJ2-3; 11 positions agree with TRBD1. The germline gives CDR1 LGHDT, CDR2 YNNKEL (reference sequence). The CDR3 runs to 16 residues. The ends lost 4 bases at V and 2 bases at J; junction bases unmatched: 5. CDR3 sequence reads: CASSPLGQGATDTQYF. The CDR3 nucleotides are TGTGCCAGCAGCCCGTTAGGACAGGGGGCCACAGATACGCAGTATTTT.

The rearrangement links TRBV9 to TRBJ2-1; TRBD1 matches 7 bases. V was clipped by 7 bases and J by 0 bases; unmatched bases: 10. CDR1 and CDR2 from the germline V gene are SGDLS and YYNGEE. The CDR3 has 16 amino acids. For the CDR3, the DNA is TGTGCCAGCCGACCGGACCAGGGGGTCTCCTACAATGAGCAGTTCTTC. This gives the protein CASRPDQGVSYNEQFF.

The J gene is TRBJ1-6, the V gene TRBV12-3 or TRBV12-4; no clear D gene. V dropped 5 bases and J dropped 9 bases, with 11 bases sitting between them. CDR3 length: 13 residues. The CDR3 loop is CASSAGWGSPLHF. CDR3 nucleotide sequence: TGTGCCAGCAGTGCGGGATGGGGTTCACCCCTCCACTTT.

The chain links TRBV7-9 to TRBJ2-2; no reliable D call. Trimming removed 0 bases from V and 9 bases from J, with 14 bases in between. CDR3 size: 15 residues. Germline V gene sequence: CDR1 SEHNR, CDR2 FQNEAQ (reference sequence). The chain's CDR3 is CASSLALLADRELFF. For the CDR3, the DNA is TGTGCCAGCAGCTTAGCGCTTCTTGCCGACAGGGAGCTGTTTTTT.

The chain recombines TRBV19 with TRBJ2-5, with 12 bases that match TRBD1. V shed 5 bases and J 5 bases; nucleotides not matched to a gene: 9. Germline V lookup: CDR1 LNHDA, CDR2 SQIVND (reference sequence). There are 16 residues in the CDR3. CDR3 protein: CASSGAGQGAGETQYF. The CDR3 coding sequence is TGTGCCAGTAGTGGCGCGGGACAGGGGGCAGGTGAGACCCAGTACTTC.

V is TRBV5-6 and J is TRBJ1-1, with no clear D. This CDR3 has 11 amino acids. Germline V CDR1 and CDR2: SGHDT, YYEEEE. V lost 1 base and J lost 7, with 5 bases in between. The DNA for the CDR3 is TGTGCCAGCAGCTTGACTAATGAAGCTTTCTTT. Protein sequence: CASSLTNEAFF.

This chain joins TRBV9 and TRBJ2-2; D is possibly TRBD2 (6 bases). This CDR3 has 14 amino acids. CDR1 SGDLS and CDR2 YYNGEE come from the germline V gene. Trimming stripped 1 base from V and 5 bases from J, with 9 bases between. The CDR3 is CASSVTEGTGELFF. The CDR3 nucleotides are TGTGCCAGCAGCGTAACGGAGGGGACCGGGGAGCTGTTTTTT.

The CDR3: CATMSLSGEQFF. The CDR3 DNA is TGTGCCACCATGTCTTTGTCGGGTGAGCAGTTCTTC. This chain links TRBV24-1 with TRBJ2-1, with no clear D. This CDR3 region has 12 residues. V lost 8 bases to trimming and J lost 9 bases, with 13 bases between them. The germline V gene encodes CDR1 KGHDR and CDR2 SFDVKD.

This clone turned up a few times. V and J are TRBV7-9 and TRBJ1-5; maybe TRBD1 (5 bases). CDR3 length equals 13 residues. V was clipped by 3 bases and J by 6 bases, with 9 bases between them. Germline V gives CDR1 SEHNR, CDR2 FQNEAQ (reference sequence). CDR3 amino acids: CASSFADSQPQHF. The CDR3 DNA is TGTGCCAGCAGCTTCGCAGACAGTCAGCCCCAGCATTTT.

The chain combines TRBV6-5 with TRBJ2-2; 8 bases are shared with TRBD1. Germline lookup yields CDR1 MNHEY and CDR2 SVGAGI. V shed 6 bases, J shed 6 bases, and the junction held 6 bases outside the gene matches. The CDR3 is made up of 14 amino acids. The CDR3 loop is CASRAGTGAGELFF. CDR3 in DNA: TGTGCCAGCAGAGCCGGGACAGGCGCCGGGGAGCTGTTTTTT.

The chain couples TRBV9 to TRBJ2-1, with D hard to call. The CDR3 has 14 residues. Germline CDR1 reads SGDLS; CDR2 reads YYNGEE. Between the trimmed V and J ends, which lost 2 bases and 1 base, there was a span of 7 bases. CDR3 loop: CASSVGGSYNEQFF. DNA for the CDR3: TGTGCCAGCAGCGTCGGCGGTTCCTACAATGAGCAGTTCTTC.

The chain combines TRBV27 with TRBJ1-4; D remains ambiguous. V lost 6 bases and J 6 bases, leaving 17 bases between the germline ends. The CDR3 is 15 amino acids. Germline V gene lookup returns CDR1 MNHEY and CDR2 SMNVEV (reference sequence). The CDR3 loop is CASSSGPKSDEKLFF. In DNA, the CDR3 is TGTGCCAGCAGCTCCGGTCCCAAGAGCGATGAAAAACTGTTTTTT.

This chain connects TRBV5-6 to TRBJ1-2; D may be TRBD1 (6 bases). The CDR3 sequence is 14 residues long. Trimming left V 2 bases short and J 7 bases short, with 15 bases between. Germline loops: CDR1 SGHDT, CDR2 YYEEEE. The CDR3 DNA follows: TGTGCCAGCAGCTTTAAGTTTCAGGGGATTGGCTACACCTTC. Its translation is CASSFKFQGIGYTF.

V and J are TRBV7-2 and TRBJ2-1; 8 bases align to TRBD2. With 6 bases clipped from V and 2 bases from J, the junction kept 6 bases outside the gene matches. Per germline, CDR1 SGHTA and CDR2 FQGNSA. The CDR3 runs 15 residues. The CDR3 nucleotides are TGTGCCAGCAGGGGGACGGGGGGGCCCTACAATGAGCAGTTCTTC. This gives the protein CASRGTGGPYNEQFF.

The gene calls are TRBV19 and TRBJ2-1; 7 bases fit TRBD1. The V gene's germline CDR1 is LNHDA and CDR2 SQIVND (reference sequence). This CDR3 region has 14 residues. With V trimmed by 10 bases and J by 7 bases, 13 bases remained unmatched. The CDR3 loop reads CATSPSEGANEQFF. In DNA form, the CDR3 reads TGTGCCACCTCCCCTTCAGAGGGGGCAAATGAGCAGTTCTTC.

The chain recombines TRBV3-1 (or the pseudogene TRBV3-2) with TRBJ2-1; TRBD1 aligns across 7 bases. J was trimmed by 3 bases and V by 0 bases; bases with no gene match: 8. This CDR3 is built from 17 residues. Per the germline V gene, CDR1 is LGHDT and CDR2 is YNNKEL (reference sequence). The CDR3 is CASSQETDRIYYNEQFF. In nucleotides, the CDR3 is TGTGCCAGCAGCCAAGAGACGGACAGGATTTACTACAATGAGCAGTTCTTC.

This clone was picked up a small number of times. Because the CDR3's place on the DNA is in doubt, the DNA is left out and the CDR3 is given as listed by TCRdb. This sequence joins TRBV10-3 and TRBJ1-2. The CDR3 adds up to 14 amino acids, both ends counted. Germline-derived CDR1 and CDR2 are ENHRY and SYGVKD. This CDR3 is CATSFGEGDYGYTF.

The chain uses TRBV12-3 or TRBV12-4 and TRBJ1-2; D may be TRBD1 (5 bases). The CDR3 runs 12 residues. Trimming took 3 bases from V and 7 from J, leaving 9 bases between them. Here the CDR3 reads CASSFRGGGYTF. The DNA for the CDR3 is TGTGCCAGCAGTTTTAGGGGAGGTGGCTACACCTTC.

V and J are TRBV6-4 and TRBJ2-3; 8 bases are shared with TRBD2. CDR1 MRHNA and CDR2 SNTAGT come from the germline V gene. The CDR3 has 16 amino acids. V was pared by 6 bases and J by 3 bases, with 11 bases of the junction left unmatched. This CDR3 is CASSPRSGGSTDTQYF. The CDR3 DNA sequence: TGTGCCAGCAGCCCCCGTTCGGGGGGGTCAACAGATACGCAGTATTTT.

The chain carries TRBV10-3 and TRBJ2-5; no clear D. This CDR3 spans 14 amino acids. Trimming took 0 bases from V and 4 from J, leaving 9 bases between them. The V gene's germline CDR1 is ENHRY and CDR2 SYGVKD. CDR3 in amino acids: CAISESRHPETQYF. The CDR3 DNA follows: TGTGCCATCAGTGAGTCGAGGCATCCAGAGACCCAGTACTTC.

This clone was seen just once. The chain couples TRBV10-3 to TRBJ1-2; 7 bases fit TRBD1. Germline V gives CDR1 ENHRY, CDR2 SYGVKD. This CDR3 region has 13 residues. The trim removed 5 bases at V and 6 bases at J, leaving 6 bases unmatched. Here the CDR3 DNA reads TGTGCCATCAGTTTCAGGGGGGAAGATGGCTACACCTTC. It translates to CAISFRGEDGYTF.

This clone was detected once. This rearrangement joins TRBV7-9 to TRBJ1-5; no definite D call. Germline lookup yields CDR1 SEHNR and CDR2 FQNEAQ (reference sequence). This CDR3 is 13 amino acids long. Trimming took 2 bases from V and 5 from J, leaving 7 bases between them. CDR3 in DNA: TGTGCCAGCAGCTTAACACAAGATCAGCCCCAGCATTTT. It yields the protein CASSLTQDQPQHF.

The rearrangement uses TRBV4-1 and TRBJ2-5; TRBD2 agrees at 9 bases. The CDR3 runs to 15 residues. Germline CDR1 is MGHRA and CDR2 is YSYEKL. The junction had 6 bases not matched to a gene; V was cut back by 2 bases and J by 5 bases. The CDR3 DNA follows: TGCGCCAGCAGCCAAATTAGCGGGGGAGACGAGACCCAGTACTTC. This encodes CASSQISGGDETQYF.

The CDR3 loop reads CASSTRQGAGGKLFF. The CDR3 region has the DNA TGTGCCAGCAGCACCCGACAGGGGGCTGGTGGAAAACTGTTTTTT. The chain couples TRBV13 to TRBJ1-4; 10 bases map to TRBD1. The length of the CDR3 is 15 residues. Trimming took 5 bases from V and 10 from J; bases not matched to a gene: 10. Germline V gene sequence: CDR1 PRHDT, CDR2 FYEKMQ (reference sequence).

V and J are TRBV19 and TRBJ2-3; 7 bases fit TRBD1. The V and J ends lost 3 bases and 0 bases, in that order; junction bases with no gene match: 3. The CDR3 has 15 amino acids. Germline assignment: CDR1 LNHDA and CDR2 SQIVND (reference sequence). This CDR3 is CASSISTGSTDTQYF. The DNA for the CDR3 is TGTGCCAGTAGTATCTCGACAGGGAGCACAGATACGCAGTATTTT. Looking up the rest from reference TRBV19 and TRBJ2-3 gives the full variable domain: DGGITQSPKYLFRKEGQNVTLSCEQNLNHDAMYWYRQDPGQGLRLIYYSQIVNDFQKGDIAEGYSVSREKKESFPLTVTSAQKNPTAFYLCASSISTGSTDTQYFGPGTRLTVL.